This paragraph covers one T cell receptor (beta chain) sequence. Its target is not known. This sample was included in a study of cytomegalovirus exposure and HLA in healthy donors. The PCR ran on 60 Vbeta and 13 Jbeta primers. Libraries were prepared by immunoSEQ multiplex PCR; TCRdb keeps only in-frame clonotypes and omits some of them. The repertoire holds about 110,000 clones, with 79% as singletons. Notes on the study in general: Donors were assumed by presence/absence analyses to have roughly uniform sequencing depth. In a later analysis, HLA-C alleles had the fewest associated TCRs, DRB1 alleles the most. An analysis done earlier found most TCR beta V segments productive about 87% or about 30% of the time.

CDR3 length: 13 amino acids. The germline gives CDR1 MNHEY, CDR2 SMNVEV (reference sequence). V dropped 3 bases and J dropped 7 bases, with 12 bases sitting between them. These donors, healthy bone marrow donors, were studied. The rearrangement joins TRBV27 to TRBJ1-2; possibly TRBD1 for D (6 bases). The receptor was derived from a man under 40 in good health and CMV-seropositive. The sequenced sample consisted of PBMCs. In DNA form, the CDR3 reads TGTGCCAGCAGTTTTGGGGGGGCGCGTGGCTACACCTTC. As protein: CASSFGGARGYTF.